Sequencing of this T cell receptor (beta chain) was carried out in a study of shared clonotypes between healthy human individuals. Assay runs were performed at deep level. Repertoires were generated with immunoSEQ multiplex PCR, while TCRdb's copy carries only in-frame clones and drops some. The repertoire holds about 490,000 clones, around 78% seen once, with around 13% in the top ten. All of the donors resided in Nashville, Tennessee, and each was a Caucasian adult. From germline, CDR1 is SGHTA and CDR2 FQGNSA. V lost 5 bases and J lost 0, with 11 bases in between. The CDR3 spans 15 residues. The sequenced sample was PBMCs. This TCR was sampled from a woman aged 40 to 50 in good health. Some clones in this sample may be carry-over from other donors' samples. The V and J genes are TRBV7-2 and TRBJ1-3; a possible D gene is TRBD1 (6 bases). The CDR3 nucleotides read TGTGCCAGCAGCAGACAGGCCAGCTCTGGAAACACCATATATTTT. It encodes CASSRQASSGNTIYF. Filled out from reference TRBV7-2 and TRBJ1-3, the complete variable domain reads GAGVSQSPSNKVTEKGKDVELRCDPISGHTALYWYRQSLGQGLEFLIYFQGNSAPDKSGLPSDRFSAERTGGSVSTLTIQRTQQEDSAVYLCASSRQASSGNTIYFGEGSWLTVV.